Below, 22 T cell receptor beta chains from the same sample are listed, as sequenced in a study of blood T cell repertoires in COVID-19. Only in-frame clones appear in the TCRdb table, and some are missing; sequencing was by immunoSEQ multiplex PCR. The sample records around 360,000 clones, more than 70% being singletons. The specimen was peripheral blood. The source is a woman under 40 with COVID-19, enrolled during active disease.

The chain recombines TRBV30 with TRBJ1-4; possible D gene TRBD1, 6 bases. Germline CDR1 and CDR2: GTSNPN and SVGIG (reference sequence). Trimming pared 2 bases from V and 0 bases from J, leaving 13 bases between. This CDR3 has 16 amino acids. The CDR3 here is CAWSQGGGPTNEKLFF. In DNA, the CDR3 is TGTGCCTGGAGTCAGGGAGGGGGACCAACTAATGAAAAACTGTTTTTT.

The chain combines TRBV5-5 with TRBJ2-7; 10 bases are shared with TRBD1. Per germline, CDR1 SGHKS and CDR2 YYEKEE (reference sequence). V dropped 4 bases and J dropped 2; count of bases not matched to a gene: 6. The CDR3 extends over 15 amino acids. CDR3 bases: TGTGCCAGCAGCACGACAGGGGGCTATACCTACGAGCAGTACTTC. This codes for CASSTTGGYTYEQYF.

This rearrangement joins TRBV5-1 to TRBJ2-1, with 10 nucleotides matching TRBD2. Germline V CDR1 and CDR2: SGHRS, YFSETQ. With 4 bases clipped from V and 4 bases from J, the junction kept 5 bases outside the gene matches. The CDR3 is 15 amino acids. In DNA, the CDR3 is TGCGCCAGCAGCCTAGCGGGAGTTCAATACAATGAGCAGTTCTTC. It codes for CASSLAGVQYNEQFF.

This chain links TRBV19 with TRBJ1-1; the match to TRBD1 covers 7 bases. The germline CDR1 and CDR2 sequences are LNHDA and SQIVND (reference sequence). The V segment lost 7 bases and the J segment 0 bases; nucleotides outside the gene matches: 2. The CDR3 runs 13 residues. The CDR3: CASKGAMNTEAFF. DNA of the CDR3: TGTGCCAGTAAGGGGGCCATGAACACTGAAGCTTTCTTT.

The CDR3 is CASSPGLAGSSYNEQFF. Here the CDR3 DNA reads TGTGCCAGCAGCCCAGGACTAGCGGGGAGCTCCTACAATGAGCAGTTCTTC. J is TRBJ2-1 and V is TRBV4-2; TRBD2 matches 12 bases. CDR1 and CDR2 (germline): LGHNA, YNFKEQ. The CDR3 extends over 17 amino acids. Unmatched junction bases numbered 4, after V lost 4 bases and J lost 0 bases.

The chain has TRBV9 and TRBJ2-3, with a tentative D call TRBD2 (6 bases). The V end was cut by 5 bases, the J end by 0 bases, with 7 bases between. Germline CDR1 and CDR2: SGDLS and YYNGEE. CDR3 length equals 13 residues. For the CDR3, the DNA is TGTGCCAGCAGTCGGGAGAGCACAGATACGCAGTATTTT. Translating it yields CASSRESTDTQYF. The full variable domain, its missing parts supplied by reference TRBV9 and TRBJ2-3, is DSGVTQTPKHLITATGQRVTLRCSPRSGDLSVYWYQQSLDQGLQFLIQYYNGEERAKGNILERFSAQQFPDLHSELNLSSLELGDSALYFCASSRESTDTQYFGPGTRLTVL.

The V and J genes are TRBV5-4 and TRBJ1-6, with D tentatively TRBD1 (5 bases). Germline V CDR1 and CDR2: SGHNT, YYREEE (reference sequence). The CDR3 totals 17 residues. V shed 2 bases and J shed 6 bases, with 18 bases lying between them. CDR3 sequence (DNA): TGTGCCAGCAGCTTTGCGGGACGGCGGCCCCTTAATTCACCCCTCCACTTT. Protein sequence: CASSFAGRRPLNSPLHF.

This rearrangement joins TRBV2 to TRBJ2-7, with 8 positions matching TRBD2. The V gene end was trimmed by 7 bases and the J gene end by 12 bases; junction bases not matched to a gene: 17. This CDR3 region has 14 residues. The V gene's germline CDR1 is SNHLY and CDR2 FYNNEI. CDR3 amino acids: CASTPGGGLLRRYF. Written as DNA, the CDR3 is TGTGCCAGCACTCCCGGGGGGGGACTCCTCAGACGGTACTTC. Complete variable domain (other parts from reference TRBV2 and TRBJ2-7): EPEVTQTPSHQVTQMGQEVILRCVPISNHLYFYWYRQILGQKVEFLVSFYNNEISEKSEIFDDQFSVERPDGSNFTLKIRSTKLEDSAMYFCASTPGGGLLRRYFGPGTRLTVT.

This chain connects TRBV27 to TRBJ2-6; 9 nucleotides agree with TRBD1. Germline V CDR1 and CDR2: MNHEY, SMNVEV (reference sequence). Germline trimming cut 4 bases from V and 0 bases from J; bases unmatched to any gene: 4. The CDR3 covers 17 residues. The CDR3 coding sequence is TGTGCCAGCAGTTGGACAGGGGTCTTCTCTGGGGCCAACGTCCTGACTTTC. Amino acid sequence: CASSWTGVFSGANVLTF.

The rearrangement links TRBV9 to TRBJ2-5, with 11 bases aligning to TRBD1. This CDR3 has 15 amino acids. In germline, CDR1 is SGDLS, CDR2 YYNGEE. V gave up 3 bases and J gave up 5 bases; unmatched junction bases: 6. The CDR3 bases are TGTGCCAGCAGCGACAGGACAGGGGGCATGGAGACCCAGTACTTC. Protein product: CASSDRTGGMETQYF. Variable domain in full (rest from reference TRBV9 and TRBJ2-5): DSGVTQTPKHLITATGQRVTLRCSPRSGDLSVYWYQQSLDQGLQFLIQYYNGEERAKGNILERFSAQQFPDLHSELNLSSLELGDSALYFCASSDRTGGMETQYFGPGTRLLVL.

The chain employs TRBV13 and TRBJ1-3; 8 nucleotides agree with TRBD1. The CDR3 consists of 15 residues. The J segment lost 2 bases and the V segment lost 0 bases, leaving 0 bases of the junction unmatched. CDR1 and CDR2 from the germline V gene are PRHDT and FYEKMQ (reference sequence). CDR3 nucleotide sequence: TGTGCCAGCAGCTTAGGGGACAGGGCTGGAAACACCATATATTTT. Translation: CASSLGDRAGNTIYF.

This chain uses TRBV7-9 with TRBJ2-1; D is possibly TRBD2 (6 bases). The CDR3 contains 13 residues. Trimming removed 5 bases from V and 9 bases from J, with 14 bases in between. Germline values: CDR1 SEHNR, CDR2 FQNEAQ (reference sequence). CDR3 region: CASSPAGPFEQFF. The CDR3 DNA reads TGTGCCAGCAGCCCAGCGGGCCCCTTTGAGCAGTTCTTC.

The genes are TRBV10-3 and TRBJ2-7; D unresolved. CDR1 is ENHRY and CDR2 is SYGVKD in the germline V gene. The CDR3 length is 12 residues. Trimming removed 2 bases at V and 4 bases at J, with 6 bases between. In DNA, the CDR3 is TGTGCCATCAGTGAGCCCCCTTACGAGCAGTACTTC. Amino acids: CAISEPPYEQYF.

V and J are TRBV7-8 and TRBJ1-6; D unresolved. V was trimmed by 4 bases and J by 6 bases, leaving 16 bases between them. The CDR3 is 16 amino acids. CDR1 is SGHVS and CDR2 is FQNEAQ in the germline V gene. As DNA, the CDR3 is TGTGCCAGCAGCTCCAACACACAGATTAGTAATTCACCCCTCCACTTT. It codes for CASSSNTQISNSPLHF.

On this clone: The sample holds other DNA sequences that translate to the same CDR3. J is TRBJ2-3 and V is TRBV5-1; weak D call: TRBD1 (6 bases). CDR3 length: 14 amino acids. CDR1 SGHRS and CDR2 YFSETQ come from the germline V gene. Between the trimmed V and J ends, which lost 4 bases and 0 bases, there was a span of 9 bases. This chain's CDR3 is CASSPGHSTDTQYF. CDR3 bases: TGCGCCAGCAGCCCGGGACATAGCACAGATACGCAGTATTTT. Based on the CDR3 plus reference TRBV5-1 and TRBJ2-3, the full variable domain is KAGVTQTPRYLIKTRGQQVTLSCSPISGHRSVSWYQQTPGQGLQFLFEYFSETQRNKGNFPGRFSGRQFSNSRSEMNVSTLELGDSALYLCASSPGHSTDTQYFGPGTRLTVL.

V gene TRBV5-1 combines with J gene TRBJ2-2; 9 bases are shared with TRBD2. V lost 0 bases, J lost 0 bases, and 0 bases stayed unmatched. Germline CDR1 reads SGHRS; CDR2 reads YFSETQ. The CDR3 has 16 residues. Here the CDR3 DNA reads TGCGCCAGCAGCTTGGGACTAGCGGCGAACACCGGGGAGCTGTTTTTT. It yields the protein CASSLGLAANTGELFF.

The chain employs TRBV18 and TRBJ1-4; a possible D gene is TRBD1 (6 bases). Between the trimmed V and J ends, which lost 6 bases and 12 bases, there was a span of 20 bases. This CDR3 is built from 14 residues. Per the germline V gene, CDR1 is KGHSH and CDR2 is LQKENI. The CDR3 is CASSPIIQGHELFF. CDR3 nucleotide sequence: TGTGCCAGCTCCCCTATTATTCAGGGACACGAACTGTTTTTT.

V usage is TRBV6-5 and J usage is TRBJ1-2, with D perhaps matching TRBD1 (6 bases). This CDR3 is 15 amino acids long. Germline CDR1 MNHEY, CDR2 SVGAGI. The V gene lost 0 bases and the J gene lost 4 bases, with 12 bases spanning the gap. CDR3 loop: CASSYSMRGGYGYTF. DNA for the CDR3: TGTGCCAGCAGTTACTCGATGAGGGGGGGCTATGGCTACACCTTC.

The chain recombines TRBV2 with TRBJ2-1, with 7 bases that match TRBD2. This CDR3 has 14 amino acids. Germline assignment: CDR1 SNHLY and CDR2 FYNNEI. The ends lost 6 bases at V and 7 bases at J; junction bases unmatched: 9. This CDR3 reads CASSDPTSANEQFF. The CDR3, as DNA: TGTGCCAGCAGCGACCCCACTAGCGCAAATGAGCAGTTCTTC.

This clone has more than one count but fewer than ten. The chain carries TRBV6-4 and TRBJ2-1; weak D call: TRBD1 (6 bases). In germline, CDR1 is MRHNA, CDR2 SNTAGT. The ends were cut back, 2 bases at V and 8 bases at J, with 13 bases in the middle. The CDR3 is made up of 14 amino acids. The CDR3 loop is CASSDRGEGDEQFF. CDR3 nucleotides: TGTGCCAGCAGTGACAGGGGTGAGGGGGATGAGCAGTTCTTC.

The CDR3 protein is CASSSQRITDTQYF. The CDR3 nucleotides read TGTGCCAGCAGCTCCCAGCGGATCACAGATACGCAGTATTTT. The chain links TRBV5-4 to TRBJ2-3, with D maybe TRBD2 (5 bases). The CDR3 consists of 14 residues. V shed 3 bases and J shed 2 bases, with 10 bases lying between them. Germline V gene data show CDR1 as SGHNT and CDR2 as YYREEE (reference sequence).

The rearrangement uses TRBV28 and TRBJ2-2; D unresolved. This CDR3 is built from 12 residues. Trimming left V 6 bases short and J 5 bases short, with 7 bases between. CDR1 MDHEN and CDR2 SYDVKM come from the germline V gene. The DNA of the CDR3 is TGTGCCAGCAGGGCAGGTACCGGGGAGCTGTTTTTT. The encoded protein is CASRAGTGELFF.